The 22 T cell receptor beta chains reported below all come from one sample, sequenced in a study of regulatory T cells in long-lasting Graves disease. The time point was: newly diagnosed GD, antithyroid drugs for less than 3 months. Researchers made the TCR library from RNA that was extracted from PBMCs. Building of the TCR beta libraries involved iRepertoire HTBI primers and Arm-PCR of CDR3 regions. One entry per CDR3 protein results from TCRdb running MiXCR on the multiplex PCR reads. The table shows under 450,000 distinct CDR3 sequences, with 10% to 15% occurring only once. This sample also belongs to another study, concerning T cells in Graves' hyperthyroidism and ophthalmopathy.

The sequencing used peripheral blood mononuclear cells (PBMCs), collected at new diagnosis, from a patient treated with antithyroid drugs. The receptors were sampled from a woman between 18 and 29 years old with Graves disease.

This clonotype was recorded many times. The chain combines TRBV15 with TRBJ2-6, with D unclear. V lost 2 bases, J lost 0 bases, and 20 bases lay in between. The CDR3 runs to 20 residues. Germline CDR1 and CDR2: LNHNV and YYDKDF (reference sequence). CDR3 sequence reads: CATSRSPPLSWGSGANVLTF. The CDR3 DNA is TGTGCCACCAGCAGATCACCCCCCTTGTCCTGGGGCTCTGGGGCCAACGTCCTGACTTTC.

This rearrangement joins TRBV5-1 to TRBJ2-7; the D call may be TRBD1 or TRBD2 (6 bases each). V gave up 1 base and J gave up 5 bases, with 13 bases separating them. This CDR3 contains 14 residues. Germline CDR1 SGHRS, CDR2 YFSETQ. This CDR3 reads CASSLMGGFDEQYV. The CDR3 coding sequence is TGCGCCAGCAGCTTGATGGGGGGCTTCGACGAGCAGTACGTC.

This clonotype has ten or more counts. The chain combines TRBV9 with TRBJ1-2, with no clear D. The CDR3 has 15 residues. Germline V gene data show CDR1 as SGDLS and CDR2 as YYNGEE. V was shortened by 3 bases and J by 5 bases, with 17 bases between the two germline ends. The CDR3 is CASSGDIGGWYGYTF. In DNA form, the CDR3 reads TGTGCCAGCAGCGGGGATATCGGCGGTTGGTATGGCTACACCTTC.

With regard to this clonotype: A read error may explain this, as a much larger clone is one base away. The rearrangement joins TRBV19 to TRBJ2-1; TRBD2 matches at 10 bases. Trimming at V came to 6 bases and at J to 0 bases, leaving 5 bases not matched to a gene. CDR3 size: 16 residues. Germline assignment: CDR1 LNHDA and CDR2 SQIVND (reference sequence). CDR3 residues: CASRRTSGFSYNEQFF. The DNA for the CDR3 is TGTGCCAGTAGACGGACTAGCGGATTCTCCTACAATGAGCAGTTCTTC. Based on the CDR3 plus reference TRBV19 and TRBJ2-1, the full variable domain is DGGITQSPKYLFRKEGQNVTLSCEQNLNHDAMYWYRQDPGQGLRLIYYSQIVNDFQKGDIAEGYSVSREKKESFPLTVTSAQKNPTAFYLCASRRTSGFSYNEQFFGPGTRLTVL.

The table lists this clonotype with a few counts. The rearrangement links TRBV7-9 to TRBJ2-5; TRBD1 aligns across 7 bases. Per the germline V gene, CDR1 is SEHNR and CDR2 is FQNEAQ (reference sequence). The CDR3 contains 19 residues. After removal of 2 bases from V and 2 bases from J, the junction contained 17 bases not matched to a gene. The CDR3, as DNA: TGTGCCAGCAGCTTAATTGACAGGGTACGGTCTCGATGGCAAGAGACCCAGTACTTC. It codes for CASSLIDRVRSRWQETQYF.

In this sample, this clonotype turned up many times. The chain carries TRBV19 and TRBJ1-1; D not resolved. The CDR3 is made up of 15 amino acids. Germline CDR1 reads LNHDA; CDR2 reads SQIVND (reference sequence). V was clipped by 3 bases and J by 1 base, with 12 bases between them. As DNA, the CDR3 is TGTGCCAGTAGTATCAGCCCTAGCGGGAACACTGAAGCTTTCTTT. Protein product: CASSISPSGNTEAFF.

This clonotype was seen ten or more times. The chain combines TRBV12-3 or TRBV12-4 with TRBJ2-2, with D possibly TRBD1 on 6 matching bases. V was clipped by 4 bases and J by 7 bases, with 10 bases between them. The CDR3 covers 13 residues. The CDR3 here is CASSWTVGGELFF. The CDR3 DNA sequence: TGTGCCAGCAGTTGGACAGTTGGCGGGGAGCTGTTTTTT.

This clonotype showed up many times. CDR3 in amino acids: CASSVPMRGGHQETQYF. The CDR3 coding sequence is TGTGCCAGCAGCGTCCCCATGAGAGGCGGACACCAAGAGACCCAGTACTTC. V gene TRBV7-9 combines with J gene TRBJ2-5, with D uncertain. The CDR3 has 17 residues. Trimming took off 5 bases at V and 0 bases at J, with 19 bases between the two ends. Germline loops: CDR1 SEHNR, CDR2 FQNEAQ (reference sequence).

This clonotype was counted a few times. The chain employs TRBV5-8 and TRBJ1-5; D unclear. V lost 6 bases and J lost 4, with 20 bases in between. Germline CDR1 is SGHTS and CDR2 is YDEGEE. This CDR3 region has 16 residues. The CDR3 DNA sequence: TGTGCCAGCAACCTGGGGAGTCCCCCTGAAAATCAGCCCCAGCATTTT. This gives the protein CASNLGSPPENQPQHF. The complete variable domain, with remaining parts taken from reference TRBV5-8 and TRBJ1-5, reads EAGVTQSPTHLIKTRGQQATLRCSPISGHTSVYWYQQALGLGLQFLLWYDEGEERNRGNFPPRFSGRQFPNYSSELNVNALELEDSALYLCASNLGSPPENQPQHFGDGTRLSIL.

Only a few counts were recorded for this clonotype. The chain has TRBV6-1 and TRBJ2-1; 8 bases agree with TRBD2. Trimming cost V 7 bases and J 4 bases; bases outside gene matches: 6. CDR3 length equals 14 residues. CDR1 is MNHNS, CDR2 SASEGT, per germline. CDR3 in DNA: TGTGCCAGCATCATCCGCGGGGGGTACAATGAGCAGTTCTTC. This gives the protein CASIIRGGYNEQFF.

This clonotype was detected ten times or more. V gene TRBV29-1 combines with J gene TRBJ2-1; 13 bases are shared with TRBD2. In germline, CDR1 is SQVTM, CDR2 ANQGSEA. This CDR3 comprises 13 residues. V gave up 6 bases and J gave up 9 bases; unmatched junction bases: 5. The CDR3 loop is CSVGLAGELEQFF. CDR3 nucleotide sequence: TGCAGCGTCGGACTAGCGGGGGAACTTGAGCAGTTCTTC.

This clonotype has more than one count but fewer than ten. The rearrangement joins TRBV3-1 to TRBJ1-2; 7 bases align to TRBD1. V dropped 4 bases and J dropped 8; count of bases not matched to a gene: 13. CDR1 is LGHDT and CDR2 is YNNKEL in the germline V gene (reference sequence). The CDR3 is 15 amino acids. The CDR3 reads CASSLQGDARRGYTF. The CDR3 DNA reads as TGTGCCAGCAGCCTCCAGGGGGACGCTCGACGGGGCTACACCTTC.

This chain connects TRBV20-1 to TRBJ2-5; 13 nucleotides line up with TRBD2. There are 17 residues in the CDR3. CDR1 and CDR2 from the germline V gene are DFQATT and SNEGSKA (reference sequence). V lost 1 base to trimming and J lost 2 bases; unmatched junction nucleotides: 7. The CDR3 spells CSARGILAGGDQETQYF. The CDR3 region has the DNA TGCAGTGCTAGAGGGATACTAGCGGGAGGGGATCAAGAGACCCAGTACTTC.

This clonotype has at least ten counts. The gene calls are TRBV6-1 and TRBJ1-1; a weak D match, TRBD1 (6 bases). Between the trimmed V and J ends, which lost 4 bases and 8 bases, there was a span of 14 bases. CDR3 length: 13 residues. Looked up from germline, CDR1 is MNHNS and CDR2 is SASEGT. The CDR3: CASSVEAGTEAFF. The DNA of the CDR3 is TGTGCCAGCAGTGTCGAAGCCGGGACAGAAGCTTTCTTT.

Many counts were recorded for this clonotype. The chain combines TRBV5-1 with TRBJ2-1; D is unresolved. The CDR3 totals 13 residues. Germline V lookup: CDR1 SGHRS, CDR2 YFSETQ. V lost 0 bases, J lost 5 bases, and 6 bases lay in between. The CDR3 is CASSLEHNNEQFF. The DNA for the CDR3 is TGCGCCAGCAGCTTGGAGCATAACAATGAGCAGTTCTTC.

This clonotype occurred a few times. V is TRBV24-1 and J is TRBJ2-1; 7 bases align to TRBD2. J gave up 15 bases and V 3 bases, and 10 bases lay outside the gene matches. The CDR3 runs 13 residues. Germline loops: CDR1 KGHDR, CDR2 SFDVKD. In nucleotides, the CDR3 is TGTGCCACCAGTGATCGGGGGACTATAATTCGGTTCTTC. Translating it yields CATSDRGTIIRFF.

This clonotype was recorded many times. CDR3 region: CATSRIEAGADTQYF. CDR3 sequence (DNA): TGTGCCACCAGCAGAATAGAGGCGGGCGCAGATACGCAGTATTTT. V gene TRBV15 combines with J gene TRBJ2-3; a possible D gene is TRBD2 (5 bases). CDR1 and CDR2 (germline): LNHNV, YYDKDF (reference sequence). Trimming took 2 bases from V and 4 from J, leaving 13 bases between them. The CDR3 spans 15 residues.

The chain carries TRBV20-1 and TRBJ2-1; D perhaps matches TRBD2 (6 bases). This CDR3 is 14 amino acids long. The V end was cut by 7 bases, the J end by 4 bases, with 17 bases between. Germline V gene lookup returns CDR1 DFQATT and CDR2 SNEGSKA (reference sequence). CDR3 coding DNA: TGCAGTGTTCTACCGGGACTGAGGTACAATGAGCAGTTCTTC. It translates to CSVLPGLRYNEQFF.

In the case of this clonotype: This sequence may be a read error, since a much larger clone differs from it by one base. The chain joins TRBV6-5 to TRBJ2-1; 10 bases map to TRBD2. Unmatched junction bases numbered 15, after V lost 4 bases and J lost 9 bases. The CDR3 has 17 residues. The germline V gene has CDR1 MNHEY and CDR2 SVGAGI. CDR3 protein: CASSWDVAGGSPSEQFF. Here the CDR3 DNA reads TGTGCCAGCAGTTGGGATGTAGCGGGGGGCTCCCCCAGTGAGCAGTTCTTC.

This clonotype was picked up many times. V is TRBV12-3 or TRBV12-4 and J is TRBJ2-5; 11 nucleotides match TRBD1. The junction had 12 bases not matched to a gene; V was cut back by 6 bases and J by 6 bases. CDR3 length equals 16 residues. The CDR3 reads CASRPRTGGIVKTQYF. CDR3 nucleotides: TGTGCCAGCAGACCGAGGACAGGGGGCATAGTTAAGACCCAGTACTTC.

This chain links TRBV7-9 with TRBJ1-5; D gene unclear. Germline CDR1 reads SEHNR; CDR2 reads FQNEAQ (reference sequence). The CDR3 is 19 residues long. V lost 2 bases and J lost 0, with 20 bases in between. CDR3: CASSLNPRSSANSNQPQHF. The CDR3 DNA reads TGTGCCAGCAGCTTAAACCCTCGCTCGTCCGCAAATAGCAATCAGCCCCAGCATTTT.

This clonotype was observed a few times. The chain uses TRBV27 and TRBJ2-3, with 11 bases aligning to TRBD2. The CDR3 is 16 residues long. After removal of 2 bases from V and 5 bases from J, the junction contained 6 bases not matched to a gene. Germline V gene data show CDR1 as MNHEY and CDR2 as SMNVEV (reference sequence). The DNA of the CDR3 is TGTGCCAGCAGTTTAAGGACTAGCGGGTTCATAGATACGCAGTATTTT. Translated: CASSLRTSGFIDTQYF.